A single sample is the source of the 9 T cell receptor beta chains below, sequenced in a study of blood T cell repertoires in COVID-19. Only in-frame clones appear in the TCRdb table, and some are missing; sequencing was by immunoSEQ multiplex PCR. The profile covers about 120,000 clones, with 65% to 90% appearing a single time and 11% taken by the ten largest. The source material was peripheral blood. Receptors originate from a man older than 75 with acute or convalescent COVID-19.

This chain uses TRBV10-3 with TRBJ2-5; 14 nucleotides line up with TRBD2. The CDR3 length is 19 residues. Germline assignment: CDR1 ENHRY and CDR2 SYGVKD. V shed 6 bases and J 5 bases; nucleotides not matched to a gene: 17. The CDR3 region is CAISDQAGTSGSSRETQYF. The CDR3 DNA reads TGTGCCATCAGCGACCAAGCGGGGACTAGCGGGAGTTCGCGGGAGACCCAGTACTTC.

V usage is TRBV11-1 and J usage is TRBJ2-5; no firm D call. V lost 1 base to trimming and J lost 5 bases, with 8 bases between them. This CDR3 has 13 residues. CDR1 and CDR2 (germline): SGHAT, FQDESV (reference sequence). The DNA for the CDR3 is TGTGCCAGCAGCTTAGACTTACAGGAGACCCAGTACTTC. Translation gives CASSLDLQETQYF.

This sequence joins TRBV7-9 and TRBJ1-2, with TRBD1 identical over 8 bases. Germline V lookup: CDR1 SEHNR, CDR2 FQNEAQ (reference sequence). The CDR3 is 14 residues long. V trimming: 2 bases; J trimming: 8 bases; junction bases outside the gene matches: 7. CDR3 DNA: TGTGCCAGCAGCTTACGGCAGGGGGCTTTCGGCTACACCTTC. It encodes CASSLRQGAFGYTF.

This chain uses TRBV7-3 with TRBJ2-3; 8 nucleotides agree with TRBD2. CDR1 is SGHTA and CDR2 is FQGTGA in the germline V gene. The ends lost 5 bases at V and 5 bases at J; junction bases unmatched: 15. The CDR3 is 17 amino acids. The CDR3 DNA follows: TGTGCCAGCAGCCCCGGGGGTCCAGCGGGGGCGGGAGATACGCAGTATTTT. Translated, it gives CASSPGGPAGAGDTQYF.

The chain links TRBV5-4 to TRBJ2-1, with 11 bases aligning to TRBD1. From germline, CDR1 is SGHNT and CDR2 YYREEE (reference sequence). The CDR3 runs 15 residues. J lost 9 bases, V lost 4 bases, and 9 bases had no gene match. CDR3 in DNA: TGTGCCAGCAGCCCGCCCGGACAGGGGGCATTTGAGCAGTTCTTC. This gives the protein CASSPPGQGAFEQFF.

This clone was detected only once. The chain has TRBV7-8 and TRBJ1-2; D is unclear. This CDR3 is 14 amino acids long. Per germline, CDR1 SGHVS and CDR2 FQNEAQ. Trimming took 1 base from V and 4 from J, leaving 10 bases between them. CDR3 loop: CASSLGGSPYGYTF. In DNA, the CDR3 is TGTGCCAGCAGCTTAGGCGGATCCCCCTATGGCTACACCTTC.

For this clone: Other DNA sequences in this sample translate to the same CDR3. The V gene is TRBV7-9, the J gene TRBJ1-1; possible D gene TRBD1, 5 bases. This CDR3 spans 15 amino acids. The V end was cut by 0 bases, the J end by 2 bases, with 10 bases between. CDR1 is SEHNR, CDR2 FQNEAQ, per germline (reference sequence). Written as DNA, the CDR3 is TGTGCCAGCAGCTTAGCCGCAGGGAAAAACACTGAAGCTTTCTTT. Protein sequence: CASSLAAGKNTEAFF. The whole variable domain, filled in from reference TRBV7-9 and TRBJ1-1, reads DTGVSQNPRHKITKRGQNVTFRCDPISEHNRLYWYRQTLGQGPEFLTYFQNEAQLEKSRLLSDRFSAERPKGSFSTLEIQRTEQGDSAMYLCASSLAAGKNTEAFFGQGTRLTVV.

The chain links TRBV27 to TRBJ1-1; D is unresolved. The CDR3 loop spans 15 amino acids. V shed 6 bases and J shed 3 bases, with 17 bases lying between them. CDR1 and CDR2 from the germline V gene are MNHEY and SMNVEV (reference sequence). The CDR3 is CASRQTRLGDTEAFF. DNA for the CDR3: TGTGCCAGCAGACAAACAAGGTTGGGCGACACTGAAGCTTTCTTT.

The V gene is TRBV4-3, the J gene TRBJ1-5; D gene uncertain. The CDR3 is 17 residues long. Germline CDR1 LGHNA, CDR2 YSLEER. V lost 0 bases, J lost 2 bases, and 14 bases lay in between. The CDR3 DNA reads as TGCGCCAGCAGCCAAGATCGCGCGGGTTTTGGCAATCAGCCCCAGCATTTT. This gives the protein CASSQDRAGFGNQPQHF.